These 7 T cell receptor beta chains share one sample of origin, sequenced in a study of beta chain features in type 1 diabetes. Expressed TCRB transcripts were sequenced because the isolated RNA had all been reverse transcribed beforehand. Method: immunoSEQ multiplex PCR; TCRdb's copy keeps in-frame clones and lacks some. The data contain 160,000 or so clones, over 55% of them seen just once; the ten biggest clones take up about 0.081%. Study-level results: For Type 1 diabetes patients, all four CD4+ subsets carried TCRB CDR3s that were moderately but significantly shorter.

The antigens of these receptors remain unknown. The sample comprised naive CD4+ T cells from blood. These receptors originate from a man aged 30 to 45 with type 1 diabetes.

The V call is TRBV25-1, the J call TRBJ2-5, with TRBD1 matching 7 bases. Per the germline V gene, CDR1 is MGHDK and CDR2 is SYGVNS. Germline trimming cut 3 bases from V and 2 bases from J; bases unmatched to any gene: 3. CDR3 size: 14 residues. The CDR3 DNA is TGTGCCAGCAGTGAGAGGGGGCTACAAGAGACCCAGTACTTC. It yields the protein CASSERGLQETQYF.

The chain carries TRBV7-2 and TRBJ2-5; TRBD1 matches 7 bases. Germline V gene sequence: CDR1 SGHTA, CDR2 FQGNSA. This CDR3 contains 12 residues. The V segment lost 4 bases and the J segment 13 bases; nucleotides outside the gene matches: 9. The CDR3 DNA follows: TGTGCCAGCAGCTCCTACAGGGGCGGCTGGTACTTC. As protein: CASSSYRGGWYF. Complete variable domain (other parts from reference TRBV7-2 and TRBJ2-5): GAGVSQSPSNKVTEKGKDVELRCDPISGHTALYWYRQSLGQGLEFLIYFQGNSAPDKSGLPSDRFSAERTGGSVSTLTIQRTQQEDSAVYLCASSSYRGGWYFGPGTRLLVL.

The V and J genes are TRBV30 and TRBJ1-5; a weak D match, TRBD1 (6 bases). Germline lookup yields CDR1 GTSNPN and CDR2 SVGIG (reference sequence). Trimming pared 0 bases from V and 5 bases from J, leaving 11 bases between. This CDR3 is 14 amino acids long. CDR3 DNA sequence: TGTGCCTGGAGTGTCGGGACACTCCATCAGCCCCAGCATTTT. Its protein product is CAWSVGTLHQPQHF.

The V and J genes are TRBV7-8 and TRBJ2-7, with 7 bases fitting TRBD1. V trimming: 5 bases; J trimming: 3 bases; junction bases outside the gene matches: 13. Germline V gives CDR1 SGHVS, CDR2 FQNEAQ. The CDR3 consists of 16 residues. DNA for the CDR3: TGTGCCAGCAGCCCAAGGGATAGAAGGGGGCTCTACGAGCAGTACTTC. As protein: CASSPRDRRGLYEQYF.

V and J are TRBV27 and TRBJ2-6, with unresolved D. The V and J ends lost 5 bases and 2 bases respectively, with 10 bases between them. This CDR3 is 15 amino acids long. Germline V CDR1 and CDR2: MNHEY, SMNVEV (reference sequence). The CDR3 region is CASSATITGANVLTF. The DNA for the CDR3 is TGTGCCAGCAGTGCGACAATCACTGGGGCCAACGTCCTGACTTTC. The full variable domain, its missing parts supplied by reference TRBV27 and TRBJ2-6, is EAQVTQNPRYLITVTGKKLTVTCSQNMNHEYMSWYRQDPGLGLRQIYYSMNVEVTDKGDVPEGYKVSRKEKRNFPLILESPSPNQTSLYFCASSATITGANVLTFGAGSRLTVL.

This clone appeared a few times. The V call is TRBV29-1, the J call TRBJ2-7; D is unclear. The CDR3 contains 11 residues. In germline, CDR1 is SQVTM, CDR2 ANQGSEA. V was clipped by 4 bases and J by 5 bases, with 9 bases between them. The CDR3 spells CSVAQADEQYF. The CDR3, as DNA: TGCAGCGTTGCCCAGGCGGACGAGCAGTACTTC.

The chain is built from TRBV4-3 and TRBJ1-4; D might be TRBD1 (5 bases). The CDR3 has 16 amino acids. The V and J ends lost 1 base and 5 bases respectively, with 14 bases between them. Germline lookup yields CDR1 LGHNA and CDR2 YSLEER. The CDR3 region is CASSQVGDLGNEKLFF. The CDR3, as DNA: TGCGCCAGCAGCCAAGTAGGGGACCTAGGGAATGAAAAACTGTTTTTT.